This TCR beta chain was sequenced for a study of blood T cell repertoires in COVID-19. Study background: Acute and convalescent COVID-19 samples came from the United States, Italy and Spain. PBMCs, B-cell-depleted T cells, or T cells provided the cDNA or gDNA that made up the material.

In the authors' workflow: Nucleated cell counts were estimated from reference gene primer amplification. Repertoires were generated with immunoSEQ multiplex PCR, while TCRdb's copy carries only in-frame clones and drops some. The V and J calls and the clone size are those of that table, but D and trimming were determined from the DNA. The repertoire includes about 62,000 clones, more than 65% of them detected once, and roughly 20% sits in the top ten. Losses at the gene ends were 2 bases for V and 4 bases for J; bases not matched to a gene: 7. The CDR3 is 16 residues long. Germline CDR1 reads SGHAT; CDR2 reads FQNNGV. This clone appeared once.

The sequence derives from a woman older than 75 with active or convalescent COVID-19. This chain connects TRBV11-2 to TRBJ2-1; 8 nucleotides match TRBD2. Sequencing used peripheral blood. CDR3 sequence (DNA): TGTGCCAGCAGCTTAAGGCGGCGGGGGGCATACAATGAGCAGTTCTTC. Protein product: CASSLRRRGAYNEQFF.